One and the same sample provided the 5 T cell receptor beta chains below, sequenced in a study of cytomegalovirus exposure and HLA in healthy donors. Primers: 60 Vbeta forward and 13 Jbeta reverse. TCRdb keeps only in-frame clones here, not all; method: immunoSEQ multiplex PCR. This table has some 38,000 clones, roughly three quarters appearing once. The sample taken for sequencing was PBMCs. The origin of the receptors is a man in his forties or fifties in good health and CMV-seronegative.

This clone was seen more than once but under ten times. This chain joins TRBV9 and TRBJ2-3; D unresolved. The CDR3 sequence is 13 residues long. Trimming took 7 bases from V and 2 from J, leaving 11 bases between them. Germline CDR1 reads SGDLS; CDR2 reads YYNGEE. The CDR3 reads CASQAPNTDTQYF. The CDR3, as DNA: TGTGCCAGCCAGGCGCCTAACACAGATACGCAGTATTTT.

The chain combines TRBV2 with TRBJ2-4, with D perhaps matching TRBD1 (5 bases). CDR1 SNHLY and CDR2 FYNNEI come from the germline V gene. Trimming removed 6 bases at V and 6 bases at J, with 15 bases between. The CDR3 spans 14 residues. In nucleotides, the CDR3 is TGTGCCAGCAGAGCCCCGGACCAGGGAAACATTCAGTACTTC. Translation: CASRAPDQGNIQYF.

The chain combines TRBV30 with TRBJ1-2, with 8 bases fitting TRBD1. V lost 5 bases, J lost 8 bases, and 7 bases stayed unmatched. Looked up from germline, CDR1 is GTSNPN and CDR2 is SVGIG (reference sequence). The CDR3 sequence is 12 residues long. CDR3 in DNA: TGTGCCTGGTTCGGACAGGGAGGGGGCTACACCTTC. Protein sequence: CAWFGQGGGYTF. Variable domain in full (rest from reference TRBV30 and TRBJ1-2): SQTIHQWPATLVQPVGSPLSLECTVEGTSNPNLYWYRQAAGRGLQLLFYSVGIGQISSEVPQNLSASRPQDRQFILSSKKLLLSDSGFYLCAWFGQGGGYTFGSGTRLTVV.

The chain links TRBV6-5 to TRBJ2-1; TRBD1 matches 9 bases. Germline-derived CDR1 and CDR2 are MNHEY and SVGAGI. The CDR3 has 16 amino acids. Unmatched junction bases numbered 10, after V lost 2 bases and J lost 8 bases. The CDR3 is CASSYRGTGNQHEQFF. The CDR3, as DNA: TGTGCCAGCAGTTACAGGGGGACAGGGAACCAACATGAGCAGTTCTTC.

The J gene is TRBJ1-4, the V gene TRBV9, with 7 bases matching TRBD1. Germline assignment: CDR1 SGDLS and CDR2 YYNGEE. Trimming cost V 3 bases and J 4 bases; bases outside gene matches: 6. The CDR3 length is 15 residues. CDR3 in DNA: TGTGCCAGCAGCGCCACAGGGGAGAGTAATGAAAAACTGTTTTTT. It is translated as CASSATGESNEKLFF.